The entry that follows covers one TCR beta chain sequence. Antigen unknown. The data were taken from a study of blood T cells in healthy people across ages. Findings and limits, study-wide: Roughly linear age-related decline in beta diversity appeared, significant by age 40. Strong correlation linked observed beta diversity and percent naive T cells.

Combining a sample-barcoded 5' primer with a J-beta primer mix, a second PCR ran for about 7 to 11 cycles. Each sample provided no less than 2.5 million CDR3-containing paired-end reads. TCRdb recomputed calls from the 5' RACE reads with MiXCR, one row per CDR3 protein. This table holds some 860,000 distinct CDR3 sequences, more than 55% found once. The germline gives CDR1 SGDLS, CDR2 YYNGEE. CDR3 length: 16 residues. Material for sequencing was blood. This sequence originates from a man aged 40-50 years in good health. The rearrangement links TRBV9 to TRBJ2-4, with a weak D call TRBD1 (6 bases). The J call could be wrong; TRBJ2-5 is a better fit for the DNA end. CDR3 residues: CASSGGRTGYGETQYF. Here the CDR3 DNA reads TGTGCCAGCAGCGGTGGAAGAACAGGGTATGGTGAGACCCAGTACTTC.